The table lists the clone carrying this T cell receptor beta chain with many counts. iRepertoire HTBI primers and Arm-PCR of CDR3 regions built TCR beta libraries. Each CDR3 protein is one row after TCRdb ran MiXCR on the multiplex PCR reads. The data contain 580,000 or so distinct CDR3 sequences, about 15% of them singletons. This record belongs to a study of regulatory T cells in long-lasting Graves disease. Time point here: newly diagnosed GD, antithyroid drugs for less than 3 months. Extracted PBMC RNA gave rise to the TCR library. CDR3 length equals 17 residues. The V and J ends lost 4 bases and 3 bases, in that order; junction bases with no gene match: 16. Germline V CDR1 and CDR2: SGHKS, YYEKEE (reference sequence). These data also featured in a second study, about T cells in Graves' hyperthyroidism and ophthalmopathy.

The rearrangement links TRBV5-5 to TRBJ2-7, with 7 bases lining up with TRBD2. Sequenced material: peripheral blood mononuclear cells (PBMCs), taken at new diagnosis, from a patient treated with antithyroid drugs. This receptor was identified in a man aged 18 to 30 with Graves disease. The CDR3 spells CASSADLTSQPGYEQYF. DNA of the CDR3: TGTGCCAGCAGCGCGGACCTGACTAGCCAGCCGGGCTACGAGCAGTACTTC.